The entry that follows covers one T cell receptor (beta chain) sequence. Its antigen is not identified. This specimen belongs to a study of blood T cells in healthy people across ages. Study at large: Researchers report that template switching captured about one barcoded beta molecule per two T cells. Findings and limits, study-wide: Roughly linear age-related decline in beta diversity appeared, significant by age 40. Naive CD4+ cell counts and diversity both ran higher in long-lived than in aged donors.

Approximately 9.2 milliliters was the volume of peripheral blood drawn from each donor. With a J-beta primer mix and a sample-barcoded 5' primer, a second PCR ran 7 to 11 cycles. TCRdb passed the 5' RACE reads through MiXCR, listing each CDR3 protein once. This table holds 450,000 to 700,000 distinct CDR3 sequences, 25% to 30% found once. This CDR3 comprises 14 residues. The germline V gene encodes CDR1 KGHSH and CDR2 LQKENI. Trimming took 4 bases from V and 8 from J, leaving 17 bases between them. This receptor was obtained from a woman in her 70s in good health. Sequenced input: blood. The chain combines TRBV18 with TRBJ1-2; weak D call: TRBD1 (5 bases). CDR3 DNA sequence: TGTGCCAGCTCACATGGGGACGTTTCTGGCGGCTACACCTTC. Its protein product is CASSHGDVSGGYTF.